The text below deals with one T cell receptor beta chain. Profiled with immunoSEQ multiplex PCR; TCRdb holds only in-frame clones, not every one. Of over 350,000 clones in the sample, 88% are singletons; the top ten hold approximately 1%. This CDR3 spans 16 amino acids. Germline CDR1 reads SGHDN; CDR2 reads FVKESK. The V segment lost 3 bases and the J segment 6 bases; nucleotides outside the gene matches: 7. These data are taken from a study of blood T cell repertoires in COVID-19. This TCR derives from a woman in her 30s with acute COVID-19. The specimen sequenced was PBMCs or T cells enriched from blood (not recorded which). The V gene is TRBV14, the J gene TRBJ2-3, with 12 bases that match TRBD2. CDR3 coding DNA: TGTGCCAGCAGCCATGCCTTACTAGCGGGGGGTGATACGCAGTATTTT. Encoded protein: CASSHALLAGGDTQYF.